What follows is one TCR beta chain and its context. A quantity of roughly 0.5 to 1 ug RNA underwent reverse transcription using random hexamers. immunoSEQ multiplex PCR amplified TCR beta CDR3 across 54 Vbeta, 13 Jbeta. TCRdb independently ran MiXCR on the immunoSEQ multiplex PCR reads; one entry per CDR3 protein. The sample has about 290,000 distinct CDR3 sequences, about 91% seen once. V lost 4 bases and J 4 bases, leaving 13 bases between the germline ends. The V gene's germline CDR1 is LGHDT and CDR2 YNNKEL (reference sequence). The CDR3 is 14 amino acids. The data are from a study of CD8 T cells in Susac syndrome. Sequencing of TCR beta drew on CD8+ and CD4+ T cells from blood. TEMRA cells were FACS-enriched, unlike CD8+ and CD4+ T cells, which were negatively isolated.

This chain uses TRBV3-1 with TRBJ1-2, with unresolved D. The sample consisted of CD8+ T cells from PBMCs. The clonotype was recovered from a human donor with multiple sclerosis. CDR3 DNA: TGTGCCAGCAGCCCAGGCAGAGATATCTATGGCTACACCTTC. Translated: CASSPGRDIYGYTF.